This T cell receptor beta chain is from a study of blood T cell repertoires in COVID-19. Study information: T cells, B-cell-depleted T cells, or PBMCs provided the cDNA or gDNA that served as material.

Method: immunoSEQ multiplex PCR; TCRdb's copy keeps in-frame clones and lacks some. The sample has 180,000 or so clones; 89% are singletons. Germline CDR1 and CDR2: GTSNPN and SVGIG (reference sequence). V lost 3 bases to trimming and J lost 4 bases, with 13 bases between them. This CDR3 contains 14 residues. This rearrangement joins TRBV30 to TRBJ1-3; D gene ambiguous. Sequenced material: PBMCs or T cells enriched from blood (not recorded which). The sequence was obtained from a woman in her thirties or forties with acute COVID-19. CDR3 sequence reads: CAWSWRDYGNTIYF. As DNA, the CDR3 is TGTGCCTGGAGCTGGAGGGATTACGGAAACACCATATATTTT.